This T cell receptor beta chain was found in a study of blood T cell repertoires in COVID-19. For the study at large: There were acute and convalescent COVID-19 samples, and they came from the United States, Italy and Spain. T cells, B-cell-depleted T cells, or PBMCs provided the cDNA or gDNA that served as material.

Per the study methods: For nucleated cells, counts were estimated from reference gene primer amplification. Clones were sequenced by immunoSEQ multiplex PCR, and TCRdb holds only the in-frame ones, with some missing. D and trimming come from the DNA, and the V and J calls and clone size come from that table. Of under 85,000 clones in the sample, around 83% are singletons; the top ten hold less than 6.5%. What was sequenced was peripheral blood. The TCR originated in a man aged 50 to 60 with active COVID-19.

CDR3 DNA sequence: TGTGCCAGGAGACTAGCCATAGAAGTCTACGAGCAGTACTTC. This translates into CARRLAIEVYEQYF. V gene TRBV21-1 combines with J gene TRBJ2-7; TRBD2 is the table's D call and was not checked against the DNA. TRBV21-1 is flagged as a pseudogene. This CDR3 has 14 amino acids.